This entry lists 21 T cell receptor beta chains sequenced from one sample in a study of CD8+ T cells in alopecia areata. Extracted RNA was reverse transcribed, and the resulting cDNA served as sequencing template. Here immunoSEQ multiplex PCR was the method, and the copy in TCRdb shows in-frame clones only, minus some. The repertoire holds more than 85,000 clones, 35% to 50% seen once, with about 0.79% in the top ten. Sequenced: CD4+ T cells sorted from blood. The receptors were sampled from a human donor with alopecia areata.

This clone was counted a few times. Here the CDR3 reads CSVEDRKTLQLAETQYF. CDR3 DNA: TGCAGCGTTGAAGATAGGAAGACGTTACAGTTGGCGGAGACCCAGTACTTC. The genes are TRBV29-1 and TRBJ2-5, with no clear D. Germline V gene data show CDR1 as SQVTM and CDR2 as ANQGSEA. Trimming shortened V by 0 bases and J by 5 bases, and 22 bases separated the two germline ends. This CDR3 comprises 17 residues. Full variable domain (rest looked up from reference TRBV29-1 and TRBJ2-5): SAVISQKPSRDICQRGTSLTIQCQVDSQVTMMFWYRQQPGQSLTLIATANQGSEATYESGFVIDKFPISRPNLTFSTLTVSNMSPEDSSIYLCSVEDRKTLQLAETQYFGPGTRLLVL.

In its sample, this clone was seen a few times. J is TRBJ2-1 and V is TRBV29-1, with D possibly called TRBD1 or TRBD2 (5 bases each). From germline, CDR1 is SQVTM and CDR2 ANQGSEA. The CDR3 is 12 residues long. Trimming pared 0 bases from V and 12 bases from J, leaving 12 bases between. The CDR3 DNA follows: TGCAGCGTTGAAGAGCTGGGGACGAGGCAGTTCTTC. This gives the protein CSVEELGTRQFF.

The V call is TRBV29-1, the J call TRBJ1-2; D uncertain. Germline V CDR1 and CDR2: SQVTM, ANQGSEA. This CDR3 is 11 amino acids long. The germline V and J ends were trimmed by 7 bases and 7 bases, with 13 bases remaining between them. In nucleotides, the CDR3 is TGCAGCGGAGTCTTGGCAGGTGGCTACACCTTC. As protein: CSGVLAGGYTF.

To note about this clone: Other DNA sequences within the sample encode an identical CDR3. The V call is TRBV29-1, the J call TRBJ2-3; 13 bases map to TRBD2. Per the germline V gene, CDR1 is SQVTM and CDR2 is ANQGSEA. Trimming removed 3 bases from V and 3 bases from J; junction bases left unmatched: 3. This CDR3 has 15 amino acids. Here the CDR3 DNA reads TGCAGCGTTGAGCGACTAGCGGGGGGAACAGATACGCAGTATTTT. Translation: CSVERLAGGTDTQYF.

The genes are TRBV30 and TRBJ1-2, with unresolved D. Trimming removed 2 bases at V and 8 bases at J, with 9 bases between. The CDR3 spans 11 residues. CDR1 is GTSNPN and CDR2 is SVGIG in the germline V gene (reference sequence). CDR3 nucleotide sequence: TGTGCCTGGAGTAACACGGGAGGCTACACCTTC. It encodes CAWSNTGGYTF. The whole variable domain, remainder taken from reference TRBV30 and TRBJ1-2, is SQTIHQWPATLVQPVGSPLSLECTVEGTSNPNLYWYRQAAGRGLQLLFYSVGIGQISSEVPQNLSASRPQDRQFILSSKKLLLSDSGFYLCAWSNTGGYTFGSGTRLTVV.

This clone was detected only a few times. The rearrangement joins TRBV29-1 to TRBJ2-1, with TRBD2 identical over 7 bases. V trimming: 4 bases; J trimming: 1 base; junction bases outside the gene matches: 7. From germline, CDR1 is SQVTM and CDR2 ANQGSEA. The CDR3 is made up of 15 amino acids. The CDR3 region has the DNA TGCAGCGTTGCTCTGCGGGAGAATTCCTACAATGAGCAGTTCTTC. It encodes CSVALRENSYNEQFF.

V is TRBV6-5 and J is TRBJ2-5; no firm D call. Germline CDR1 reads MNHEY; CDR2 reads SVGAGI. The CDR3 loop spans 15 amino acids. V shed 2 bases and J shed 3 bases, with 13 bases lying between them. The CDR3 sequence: CASSYQPGSKETQYF. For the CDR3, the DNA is TGTGCCAGCAGTTACCAACCGGGCTCCAAAGAGACCCAGTACTTC.

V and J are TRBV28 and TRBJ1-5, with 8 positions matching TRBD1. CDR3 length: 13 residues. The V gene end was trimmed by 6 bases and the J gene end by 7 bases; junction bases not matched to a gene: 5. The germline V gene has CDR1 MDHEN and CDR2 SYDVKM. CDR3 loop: CASSGQGRQPQHF. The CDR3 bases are TGTGCCAGCAGCGGACAGGGCCGGCAGCCCCAGCATTTT.

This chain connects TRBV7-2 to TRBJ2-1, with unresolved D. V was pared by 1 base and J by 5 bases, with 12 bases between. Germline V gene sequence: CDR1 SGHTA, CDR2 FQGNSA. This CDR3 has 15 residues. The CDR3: CASSLEGLLNNEQFF. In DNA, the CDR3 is TGTGCCAGCAGCTTAGAGGGCCTACTCAACAATGAGCAGTTCTTC.

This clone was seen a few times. The CDR3 spells CSVDPTGVQETQYF. The CDR3, as DNA: TGCAGCGTCGACCCAACAGGGGTACAAGAGACCCAGTACTTC. The chain links TRBV29-1 to TRBJ2-5; 7 bases are a match to TRBD1. Per the germline V gene, CDR1 is SQVTM and CDR2 is ANQGSEA. This CDR3 region has 14 residues. V lost 6 bases, J lost 2 bases, and 9 bases stayed unmatched.

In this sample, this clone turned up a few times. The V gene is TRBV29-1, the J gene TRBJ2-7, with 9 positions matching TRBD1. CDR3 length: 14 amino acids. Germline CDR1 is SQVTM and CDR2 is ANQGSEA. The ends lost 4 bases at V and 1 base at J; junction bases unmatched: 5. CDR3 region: CSVVGDRDSYEQYF. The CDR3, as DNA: TGCAGCGTTGTGGGGGACAGGGATTCCTACGAGCAGTACTTC.

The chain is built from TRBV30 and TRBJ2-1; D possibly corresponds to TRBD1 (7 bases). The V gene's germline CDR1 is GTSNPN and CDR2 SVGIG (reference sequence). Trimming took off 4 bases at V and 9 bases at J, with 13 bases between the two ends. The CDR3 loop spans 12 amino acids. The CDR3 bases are TGTGCCTGGAAACAGGGGCGGGGTGAGCAGTTCTTC. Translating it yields CAWKQGRGEQFF.

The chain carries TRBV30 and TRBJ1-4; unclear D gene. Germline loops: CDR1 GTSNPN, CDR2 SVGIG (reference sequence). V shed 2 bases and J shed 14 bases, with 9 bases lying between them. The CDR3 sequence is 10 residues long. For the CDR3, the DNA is TGTGCCTGGAGTAACGGGAGGCTGTTTTTT. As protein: CAWSNGRLFF.

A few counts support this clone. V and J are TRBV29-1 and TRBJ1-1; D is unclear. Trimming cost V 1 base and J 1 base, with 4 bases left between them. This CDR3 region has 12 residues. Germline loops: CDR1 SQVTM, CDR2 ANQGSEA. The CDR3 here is CSVEASNTEAFF. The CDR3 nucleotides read TGCAGCGTTGAAGCCTCGAACACTGAAGCTTTCTTT.

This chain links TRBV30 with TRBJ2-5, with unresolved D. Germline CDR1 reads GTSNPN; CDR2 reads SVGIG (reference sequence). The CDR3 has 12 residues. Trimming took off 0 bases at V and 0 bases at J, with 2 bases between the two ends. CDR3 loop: CAWSVNQETQYF. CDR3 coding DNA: TGTGCCTGGAGTGTTAACCAAGAGACCCAGTACTTC.

The CDR3 region is CSADFGAGGTDTQYF. CDR3 bases: TGCAGCGCTGACTTTGGGGCAGGGGGCACAGATACGCAGTATTTT. The chain recombines TRBV29-1 with TRBJ2-3, with a weak D call TRBD1 (6 bases). The V gene's germline CDR1 is SQVTM and CDR2 ANQGSEA. Trimming shortened V by 7 bases and J by 1 base, and 18 bases separated the two germline ends. The CDR3 consists of 15 residues.

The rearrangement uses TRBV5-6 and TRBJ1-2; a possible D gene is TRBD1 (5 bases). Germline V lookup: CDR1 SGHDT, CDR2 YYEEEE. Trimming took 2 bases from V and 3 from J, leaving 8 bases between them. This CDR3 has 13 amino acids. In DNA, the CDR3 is TGTGCCAGCAGCTTCCAGGGAGACTATGGCTACACCTTC. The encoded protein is CASSFQGDYGYTF.

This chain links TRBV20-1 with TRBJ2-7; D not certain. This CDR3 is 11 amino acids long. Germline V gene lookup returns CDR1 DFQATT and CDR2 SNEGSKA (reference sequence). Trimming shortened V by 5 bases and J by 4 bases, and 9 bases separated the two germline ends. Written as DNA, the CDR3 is TGCAGTGCTGATCGATCATACGAGCAGTACTTC. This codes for CSADRSYEQYF.

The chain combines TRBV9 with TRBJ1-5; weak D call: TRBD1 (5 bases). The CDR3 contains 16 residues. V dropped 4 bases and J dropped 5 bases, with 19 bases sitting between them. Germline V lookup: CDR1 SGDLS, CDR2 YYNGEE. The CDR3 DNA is TGTGCCAGCAGCCCCTCTCCAACAGGATCAGATCAGCCCCAGCATTTT. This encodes CASSPSPTGSDQPQHF.

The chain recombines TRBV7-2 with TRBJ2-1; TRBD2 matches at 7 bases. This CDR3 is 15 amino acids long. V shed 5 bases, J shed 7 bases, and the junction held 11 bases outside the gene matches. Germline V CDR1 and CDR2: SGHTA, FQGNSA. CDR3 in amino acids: CASSLGAGTTNEQFF. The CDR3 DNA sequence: TGTGCCAGCAGCCTAGGAGCGGGAACAACTAATGAGCAGTTCTTC.

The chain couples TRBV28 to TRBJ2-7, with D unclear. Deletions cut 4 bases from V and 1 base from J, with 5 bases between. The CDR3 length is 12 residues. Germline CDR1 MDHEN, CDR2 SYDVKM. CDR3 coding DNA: TGTGCCAGCAGTTCATATTCCTACGAGCAGTACTTC. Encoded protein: CASSSYSYEQYF.